This is a list of T cell receptor beta chains from one sample in a study of response to subunit inactivated influenza vaccine. MiXCR, applied by TCRdb to the RT-PCR reads, yields one record per CDR3 protein. This repertoire shows about half a million distinct CDR3 sequences, approximately 10% found once; its top ten account for about 12%. This sample comprised PBMCs from blood, obtained roughly 47 days after vaccination. Receptor source: a man aged 50-60 years who received an inactivated influenza vaccine. CDR3s include the opening cysteine and the closing phenylalanine or tryptophan. Fields, in order: V gene, clone size, J gene, D gene, CDR3 protein, CDR3 DNA. A D gene is named only where the DNA matches it firmly. The listing skips clone size in some rows; elsewhere it reads once, few, many or a size class.

>TRBV20-1|-|TRBJ1-1|-
CSVWTDPNTEAFF
TGCAGTGTCTGGACAGACCCGAACACTGAAGCTTTCTTT
>TRBV11-2|few|TRBJ2-5|TRBD1
CASSSVQFETGGGGTQYF
TGTGCCAGCAGCTCGGTACAATTTGAGACAGGGGGCGGAGGGACCCAGTACTTC
>TRBV9|few|TRBJ2-3|TRBD2
CASSVLAGVSTDTQYF
TGTGCCAGCAGCGTGTTAGCGGGGGTAAGCACAGATACGCAGTATTTT
>TRBV12-3/TRBV12-4|few|TRBJ2-3|TRBD2
CASSRTSLLDTQYF
TGTGCCAGCAGTCGGACTAGCCTTTTGGATACGCAGTATTTT
>TRBV11-2|-|TRBJ2-1|-
CASSLRLISSYNEQFF
TGTGCCAGCAGCTTACGACTAATTAGCTCCTACAATGAGCAGTTCTTC
>TRBV20-1|many|TRBJ2-7|TRBD2
CSAEGASGRAQDEQYF
TGCAGTGCGGAGGGGGCCAGCGGGAGGGCCCAGGACGAGCAGTACTTC
>TRBV5-1|many|TRBJ2-7|TRBD2
CASSLELAGVYEQYF
TGCGCCAGCAGCTTGGAACTAGCGGGAGTTTACGAGCAGTACTTC
>TRBV7-9|few|TRBJ2-1|TRBD2
CASSPTTGTSGSNEQFF
TGTGCCAGCAGCCCTACAACCGGGACTAGCGGGAGCAATGAGCAGTTCTTC
>TRBV20-1|few|TRBJ2-7|TRBD1
CSARDFRDREHEQYF
TGCAGTGCTAGAGATTTCCGGGACAGGGAACACGAGCAGTACTTC
>TRBV5-1|few|TRBJ2-7|TRBD1
CASSWTGDYEQYF
TGCGCCAGCAGCTGGACAGGGGACTACGAGCAGTACTTC
>TRBV7-2|-|TRBJ2-7|TRBD1
CASSDRVSYEQYF
TGTGCCAGCAGCGACAGGGTCTCCTACGAGCAGTACTTC
>TRBV20-1|few|TRBJ2-7|TRBD2
CSATQLSGRVSYEQYF
TGCAGTGCTACCCAACTTAGCGGGAGGGTCTCCTACGAGCAGTACTTC
>TRBV20-1|many|TRBJ2-1|TRBD2
CSARGTGTSGRAVSYNEQFF
TGCAGTGCTAGGGGGACCGGGACTAGCGGGAGGGCGGTCTCCTACAATGAGCAGTTCTTC
>TRBV5-1|-|TRBJ2-3|TRBD2
CASSLLASGSSDTQYF
TGCGCCAGCAGCTTGTTGGCCAGCGGGAGCAGTGATACGCAGTATTTT
>TRBV5-1|many|TRBJ2-1|-
CASSREDRYNEQFF
TGCGCCAGCAGCCGAGAAGACAGGTACAATGAGCAGTTCTTC
>TRBV10-3|few|TRBJ2-1|TRBD1
CAIRQGNNEQFF
TGTGCCATCAGACAGGGGAACAATGAGCAGTTCTTC
>TRBV7-6|-|TRBJ2-5|TRBD1
CASSSGQGASTETQYF
TGTGCCAGCAGCTCCGGACAGGGAGCATCAACGGAGACCCAGTACTTC
>TRBV10-3|few|TRBJ2-5|TRBD1
CAISDAGGETQYF
TGTGCCATCAGTGACGCAGGGGGAGAGACCCAGTACTTC
>TRBV3-1|-|TRBJ1-2|-
CASSPGLLVYGYTF
TGTGCCAGCAGCCCGGGATTACTGGTCTATGGCTACACCTTC
>TRBV20-1|-|TRBJ2-1|TRBD2
CSARAPRKLAGGPNNEQFF
TGCAGTGCTAGAGCCCCGAGGAAGCTAGCGGGAGGGCCGAACAATGAGCAGTTCTTC
>TRBV20-1|few|TRBJ2-5|-
CSARGRSWYQETQYF
TGCAGTGCTAGAGGCAGGTCTTGGTACCAAGAGACCCAGTACTTC
>TRBV6-1|-|TRBJ2-7|TRBD1
CASSEAHWTGPYEQYF
TGTGCCAGCAGTGAAGCGCACTGGACAGGGCCCTACGAGCAGTACTTC
>TRBV7-9|few|TRBJ2-3|-
CASSLGTIGGDTQYF
TGTGCCAGCAGCTTGGGCACTATCGGAGGGGATACGCAGTATTTT
>TRBV6-1|-|TRBJ2-5|-
CASSRLVSYQETQYF
TGTGCCAGCTCCAGATTGGTCTCGTACCAAGAGACCCAGTACTTC
>TRBV10-3|-|TRBJ2-7|-
CAISELPYEQYF
TGTGCCATCAGTGAACTCCCCTACGAGCAGTACTTC
>TRBV29-1|few|TRBJ2-3|-
CSVGTAATDTQYF
TGCAGCGTTGGGACGGCGGCCACAGATACGCAGTATTTT
>TRBV12-3/TRBV12-4|-|TRBJ2-7|-
CASSWGQAYEQYF
TGTGCCAGCAGTTGGGGTCAGGCCTACGAGCAGTACTTC
>TRBV28|many|TRBJ2-7|-
CASSPLLQGYEQYF
TGTGCCAGCAGTCCTTTGCTACAGGGCTACGAGCAGTACTTC
>TRBV7-2|-|TRBJ2-6|-
CASSLVPRETGANVLTF
TGTGCCAGCAGCCTGGTACCAAGGGAAACTGGGGCCAACGTCCTGACTTTC
>TRBV20-1|few|TRBJ1-5|TRBD1
CSASVGTGRLFNQPQHF
TGCAGTGCTAGTGTGGGGACAGGGCGTCTTTTTAATCAGCCCCAGCATTTT
>TRBV20-1|-|TRBJ2-2|-
CSAFATNTGELFF
TGCAGTGCTTTTGCTACCAACACCGGGGAGCTGTTTTTT
>TRBV27|-|TRBJ2-4|TRBD2
CASSMQRGGINIQYF
TGTGCCAGCAGTATGCAGCGGGGGGGCATCAACATTCAGTACTTC
>TRBV7-8|-|TRBJ2-1|TRBD1
CASSRRTGVYNEQFF
TGTGCCAGCAGCCGACGGACAGGGGTCTACAATGAGCAGTTCTTC